This paragraph covers one T cell receptor beta chain sequence. At one end, the junction sequence differs from germline, possibly due to a read error. Germline lookup yields CDR1 LGHNT and CDR2 FRNRAP. The CDR3 contains 12 residues. Sequenced by immunoSEQ multiplex PCR; TCRdb stores in-frame clones only, minus some. The sample contains 23,000 or so clones, about nine tenths of which appear only once. This sample is part of a study of T cell changes during pregnancy in multiple sclerosis. The source was CD8+ T cells from peripheral blood mononuclear cells, collected in the first trimester of pregnancy. The receptor's source is a female donor in good health, enrolled as a control in a pregnancy study. The rearrangement links TRBV12-5 to TRBJ1-5, with D hard to call. CDR3 residues: CASEDSNQPRHF. CDR3 nucleotides: TGTGCTAGTGAGGATAGCAATCAGCCCCGGCATTTT. Full variable domain (remainder filled in from reference TRBV12-5 and TRBJ1-5): DARVTQTPRHKVTEMGQEVTMRCQPILGHNTVFWYRQTMMQGLELLAYFRNRAPLDDSGMPKDRFSAEMPDATLATLKIQPSEPRDSAVYFCASEDSNQPRHFGDGTRLSIL.